This entry lists 13 T cell receptor beta chains sequenced from one sample in a study of shared clonotypes between healthy human individuals. TCRdb's copy holds only in-frame clones and misses some; the assay was immunoSEQ multiplex PCR. There are some 1,100,000 clones in the sample; roughly 74% occur only once, and approximately 0.5% lies in the top ten. Input material: memory CD4+ T cells from PBMCs. Subset in this sample: CD45RA-negative fraction. The receptors come from a young man in good health. Some clones in this sample may be carry-over from other donors' samples.

V and J are TRBV6-4 and TRBJ2-7; either TRBD1 or TRBD2 may fit D (6 bases each). The length of the CDR3 is 13 residues. Germline CDR1 reads MRHNA; CDR2 reads SNTAGT. Trimming took off 3 bases at V and 5 bases at J, with 11 bases between the two ends. CDR3 region: CASSEGGGDEQYF. In DNA form, the CDR3 reads TGTGCCAGCAGTGAAGGAGGGGGTGACGAGCAGTACTTC.

This clone was detected many times. The V call is TRBV21-1, the J call TRBJ2-7; the table's TRBD2 call for D was not verified on the DNA. TRBV21-1 is a documented pseudogene. This CDR3 spans 18 amino acids. The CDR3, as DNA: TGTGCCAGCAGCTTTGAGGGAGAGTCCGATTGGGTTACCTACGAGCAGTACTTC. This translates into CASSFEGESDWVTYEQYF.

In nucleotides, the CDR3 is TGTGCCAGCAGTACCGCAGGGTTCCCAGAGACCCAGTACTTC. Translating gives CASSTAGFPETQYF. V and J are TRBV27 and TRBJ2-5, with D possibly being TRBD1 (5 bases). This CDR3 region has 14 residues. The germline V gene has CDR1 MNHEY and CDR2 SMNVEV (reference sequence). With 5 bases removed from V and 4 bases from J, the gap between germline ends came to 14 bases.

J is TRBJ2-7 and V is TRBV7-2, with TRBD2 matching 13 bases. CDR3 size: 16 residues. Trimming removed 2 bases from V and 5 bases from J; junction bases left unmatched: 6. The germline V gene has CDR1 SGHTA and CDR2 FQGNSA. CDR3 loop: CASSLPGLAGKNEQYF. The CDR3, as DNA: TGTGCCAGCAGCTTACCGGGACTAGCGGGAAAGAACGAGCAGTACTTC.

The chain links TRBV28 to TRBJ2-6, with unresolved D. The germline V gene has CDR1 MDHEN and CDR2 SYDVKM. The CDR3 is 15 amino acids. V was trimmed by 7 bases and J by 1 base, leaving 11 bases between them. CDR3 nucleotides: TGTGCCAGCACTTCCCAAGGGTCTGGGGCCAACGTCCTGACTTTC. It encodes CASTSQGSGANVLTF.

The table lists this clone with a few counts. The J gene is TRBJ1-5, the V gene TRBV30, with TRBD1 matching over 10 bases. The CDR3 runs 13 residues. In germline, CDR1 is GTSNPN, CDR2 SVGIG (reference sequence). Trimming cost V 2 bases and J 10 bases; bases outside gene matches: 5. CDR3 DNA sequence: TGTGCCTGGAGTCTGGGGACAGGGGCCCCCCAGCATTTT. Encoded protein: CAWSLGTGAPQHF.

The rearrangement uses TRBV6-5 and TRBJ2-7; 8 bases fit TRBD2. This CDR3 region has 14 residues. CDR1 and CDR2 (germline): MNHEY, SVGAGI. Losses at the gene ends were 2 bases for V and 0 bases for J; bases not matched to a gene: 0. CDR3 sequence (DNA): TGTGCCAGCAGTTACACTAGCGGCTCCTACGAGCAGTACTTC. Amino acid sequence: CASSYTSGSYEQYF.

J is TRBJ2-3 and V is TRBV5-5; TRBD2 matches at 10 bases. V shed 4 bases, J shed 3 bases, and the junction held 8 bases outside the gene matches. Germline CDR1 reads SGHKS; CDR2 reads YYEKEE (reference sequence). The CDR3 has 16 amino acids. This CDR3 reads CASSTITSGATDTQYF. The CDR3, as DNA: TGTGCCAGCAGCACCATTACTAGCGGGGCTACAGATACGCAGTATTTT. Complete variable domain (other parts from reference TRBV5-5 and TRBJ2-3): DAGVTQSPTHLIKTRGQQVTLRCSPISGHKSVSWYQQVLGQGPQFIFQYYEKEERGRGNFPDRFSARQFPNYSSELNVNALLLGDSALYLCASSTITSGATDTQYFGPGTRLTVL.

The chain recombines TRBV6-1 with TRBJ2-1, with 10 bases identical to TRBD1. The CDR3 is 14 amino acids. V lost 6 bases, J lost 2 bases, and 1 base stayed unmatched. Germline-derived CDR1 and CDR2 are MNHNS and SASEGT. CDR3 sequence (DNA): TGTGCCAGCAGGGGGACAGGGGCCTACAATGAGCAGTTCTTC. Protein: CASRGTGAYNEQFF.

The rearrangement joins TRBV5-4 to TRBJ1-2, with 7 nucleotides matching TRBD1. The CDR3 has 14 amino acids. V lost 3 bases to trimming and J lost 8 bases; unmatched junction nucleotides: 10. Germline V gives CDR1 SGHNT, CDR2 YYREEE (reference sequence). CDR3 DNA: TGTGCCAGCAGCTCCTCCGGGACAGCGGGAGGCTACACCTTC. Translated, it gives CASSSSGTAGGYTF.

The V call is TRBV4-1, the J call TRBJ1-2; D unresolved. Germline V CDR1 and CDR2: MGHRA, YSYEKL. CDR3 length: 14 amino acids. V lost 0 bases, J lost 7 bases, and 12 bases lay in between. CDR3 residues: CASSQDAGISGYTF. CDR3 coding DNA: TGCGCCAGCAGCCAAGACGCAGGAATATCTGGCTACACCTTC.

The rearrangement joins TRBV10-1 to TRBJ2-7; 10 bases are a match to TRBD2. V dropped 0 bases and J dropped 7; count of bases not matched to a gene: 6. Germline V gene sequence: CDR1 WNHNN, CDR2 SYGVQD (reference sequence). This CDR3 has 15 residues. DNA for the CDR3: TGCGCCAGCAGTGAGTCGCTAGCGGGAGCAAAGGAGCAGTACTTC. This encodes CASSESLAGAKEQYF.

The V gene is TRBV5-4, the J gene TRBJ2-2; perhaps TRBD1 as D (5 bases). The ends were cut back, 6 bases at V and 3 bases at J, with 15 bases in the middle. This CDR3 has 15 amino acids. The germline V gene has CDR1 SGHNT and CDR2 YYREEE (reference sequence). For the CDR3, the DNA is TGTGCCAGCACCTCAGGTGGGGCAGACACCGGGGAGCTGTTTTTT. It encodes CASTSGGADTGELFF.